This T cell receptor beta chain was captured by sequencing in a study of blood T cell repertoires in COVID-19. Per the original methods: Amplified reference gene primers provided the basis for estimating nucleated cell counts. The table came from immunoSEQ multiplex PCR; TCRdb's copy has only in-frame clones and leaves some out. D and trimming come from the DNA, and the V and J calls and clone size come from that table. The sample lists hundreds of thousands of clones, more than 80% seen once, with around 1.3% in the top ten. The receptor comes from a woman aged 30 to 39 with COVID-19, enrolled during active disease. Sequencing was performed on peripheral blood.

The CDR3 loop is CASSVTWAGETQYF. In DNA, the CDR3 is TGTGCCAGCAGCGTGACTTGGGCGGGAGAGACCCAGTACTTC. This chain links TRBV7-2 with TRBJ2-5, with D possibly TRBD2 on 5 matching bases. CDR3 length: 14 amino acids. Germline CDR1 reads SGHTA; CDR2 reads FQGNSA. V was pared by 5 bases and J by 4 bases, with 14 bases between.